This T cell receptor (beta chain) was obtained from a study of CXCR3-negative and CXCR3-positive naive CD8 T cells. General study points: After cryopreservation, CXCR3 expression dropped partially; most assays used fresh PBMCs. CXCR3-positive naive cells had TRB CDR3s that were more hydrophobic than CXCR3-negative naive cells had.

Libraries were UMI-labeled 5' RACE TRB cDNA. Using the 5' RACE reads, TCRdb records one entry per CDR3 protein without DNA. This listing includes under 110,000 distinct CDR3 sequences. Germline assignment: CDR1 DFQATT and CDR2 SNEGSKA (reference sequence). The CDR3 consists of 15 residues. Naive CD8+ T lymphocytes were specified as CD45RO-CCR7+CD27+CD95-. Of note for this clonotype: Its antigen is still unknown.

This sequence originates from a human donor in good health. Some clones in this sample may be carry-over from other donors' samples. This chain connects TRBV20-1 to TRBJ2-1; the D gene TCRdb calls, TRBD1, cannot be checked with no DNA. Sequenced: naive CXCR3+ CD8+ T cells from blood. Subset of the sample: CD45RO-CCR7+CD27+CD95- naive CD8+ T cells expressing CXCR3 (TNR3+). The CDR3 here is CSASRGAEAYNEQFF.